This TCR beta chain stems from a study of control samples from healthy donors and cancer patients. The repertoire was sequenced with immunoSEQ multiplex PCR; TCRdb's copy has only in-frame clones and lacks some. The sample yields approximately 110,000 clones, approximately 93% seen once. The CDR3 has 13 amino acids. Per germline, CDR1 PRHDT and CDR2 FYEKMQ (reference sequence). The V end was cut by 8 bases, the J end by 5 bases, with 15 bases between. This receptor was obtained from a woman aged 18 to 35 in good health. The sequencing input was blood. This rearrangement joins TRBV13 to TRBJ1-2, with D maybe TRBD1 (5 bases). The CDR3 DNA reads TGTGCCAGCTCCCGGGGCTCTGATTATGGCTACACCTTC. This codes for CASSRGSDYGYTF.